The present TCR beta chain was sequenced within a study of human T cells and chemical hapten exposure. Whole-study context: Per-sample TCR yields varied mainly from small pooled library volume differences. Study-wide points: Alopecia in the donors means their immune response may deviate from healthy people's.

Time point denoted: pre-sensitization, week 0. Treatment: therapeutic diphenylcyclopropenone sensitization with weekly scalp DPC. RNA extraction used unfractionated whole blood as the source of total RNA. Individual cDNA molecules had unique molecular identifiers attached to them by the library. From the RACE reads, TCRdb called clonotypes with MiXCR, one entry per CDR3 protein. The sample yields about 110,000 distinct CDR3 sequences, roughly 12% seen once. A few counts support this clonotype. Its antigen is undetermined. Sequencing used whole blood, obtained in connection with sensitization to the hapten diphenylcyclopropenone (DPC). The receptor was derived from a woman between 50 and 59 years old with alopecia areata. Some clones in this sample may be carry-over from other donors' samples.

The CDR3 region has the DNA TGTGCCAGCAGCTTGGAGGCAGCGGGGGTCTACAATGAGCAGTTCTTC. It encodes CASSLEAAGVYNEQFF. This sequence joins TRBV5-8 and TRBJ2-1, with 8 bases that match TRBD2. The CDR3 is 16 amino acids. V lost 0 bases to trimming and J lost 3 bases; unmatched junction nucleotides: 5. Germline CDR1 and CDR2: SGHTS and YDEGEE.